This TCR beta chain was sequenced for a study of cytomegalovirus exposure and HLA in healthy donors. Study-wide background: The approximately 130 validation repertoires and the 666 first-cohort repertoires shared a platform, a later analysis reported. General observations from the study: Among TCR beta chains, those listed as cytomegalovirus-associated numbered about 150.

Worth noting for this clone: The antigen remains undetermined. The junction and the germline gene differ at one end; a read error may be behind it.

From germline, CDR1 is GTSNPN and CDR2 SVGIG (reference sequence). The CDR3 runs 10 residues. Clones were read by immunoSEQ multiplex PCR, and TCRdb kept only the in-frame ones, dropping some. This table has more than 65,000 clones, about 92% appearing once. Separation from the roughly 700-subject first cohort characterized the approximately 120-subject validation cohort, to which the donors belonged. The chain has TRBV30 and TRBJ1-1; unclear D gene. The clonotype originates from a man between 18 and 35 years old in good health and CMV-seronegative. Sequences were obtained from PBMCs. The CDR3 loop reads CAWSTGPKLF. CDR3 DNA: TGTGCCTGGAGTACCGGTCCCAAACTCTTT.